A selection of T cell receptor beta chains follows, all from one sample in a study of blood T cell repertoires in COVID-19. Sequencing was performed with immunoSEQ multiplex PCR; in TCRdb, only in-frame clones are kept and a portion is missing. This sample has over 200,000 clones; around four fifths occur once, and the top ten carry less than 20%. What was sequenced was peripheral blood. These receptors were collected from an elderly woman with active or convalescent COVID-19. The CDR3 runs from the conserved cysteine through the conserved F or W. A D gene is named only where the DNA matches it firmly. Size tells how often a clone was seen (once, few, many) or the class of an expanded clone, and some rows leave it out.

j_gene,abundance,v_gene,d_gene,CDR3nt,CDR3aa
TRBJ2-3,NA,TRBV27,TRBD1,TGTGCCAGCAGTCAGAGACAGGGGTTCACAGATACGCAGTATTTT,CASSQRQGFTDTQYF
TRBJ1-1,few,TRBV7-3,NA,TGTGCCAGCAGCACAACGACATATGCTGAAGCTTTCTTT,CASSTTTYAEAFF
TRBJ1-1,NA,TRBV5-4,NA,TGTGCCAGCACCCGGGTGCAGGGTTTATTCGCTGAAGCTTTCTTT,CASTRVQGLFAEAFF
TRBJ2-2,NA,TRBV27,TRBD2,TGTGCCAGCAGTTTAAGACTAGCGGGAGGTCCCGGGGAGCTGTTTTTT,CASSLRLAGGPGELFF
TRBJ2-1,NA,TRBV19,TRBD2,TGTGCCAGTAGAACTCGGCTAGCGGAAACCTACAATGAGCAGTTCTTC,CASRTRLAETYNEQFF
TRBJ2-7,NA,TRBV14,NA,TGTGCCAGCAGCCTCGTCGTATACGAGCAGTACTTC,CASSLVVYEQYF
TRBJ1-5,NA,TRBV24-1,TRBD1,TGTGCCACCAGTGATTCCCGGGACAGGGGGAATCAGCCCCAGCATTTT,CATSDSRDRGNQPQHF
TRBJ2-1,NA,TRBV6-2/TRBV6-3,TRBD2,TGTGCCAGCAGCCGAGCGGGAATTTACAATGAGCAGTTCTTC,CASSRAGIYNEQFF
TRBJ1-2,NA,TRBV19,NA,TGTGCCAGTAGTATTTACGAGGGGGTCTATGGCTACACCTTC,CASSIYEGVYGYTF
TRBJ2-3,NA,TRBV18,NA,TGTGCCAGCTCACCACCGGGGGGGGCCGCAGATACGCAGTATTTT,CASSPPGGAADTQYF
TRBJ2-3,NA,TRBV10-3,NA,TGTGCCACCACTAGGGCAGCCGGCACAGATACGCAGTATTTT,CATTRAAGTDTQYF
TRBJ2-5,NA,TRBV24-1,NA,TGTGCCACCGGAAATTCAGGGCTCCCCTGGGAGACCCAGTACTTC,CATGNSGLPWETQYF
TRBJ2-7,once,TRBV18,NA,TGTGCCAGCTCACCACCTACATCCTCCTACGAGCAGTACTTC,CASSPPTSSYEQYF
TRBJ2-3,NA,TRBV5-4,NA,TGTGCCAGCAGCTTCAGGACACCCAGCACAGATACGCAGTATTTT,CASSFRTPSTDTQYF
TRBJ1-2,once,TRBV4-2,NA,TGTGCCAGCAGCCAAGATTTCAGACAGAACTATGGCTACACCTTC,CASSQDFRQNYGYTF
TRBJ2-1,NA,TRBV3-1/TRBV3-2,NA,TGTGCCAGCAGCCTACCCGGGGCCGCGGGAATATCCAATGAGCAGTTCTTC,CASSLPGAAGISNEQFF
TRBJ1-2,NA,TRBV6-2/TRBV6-3,NA,TGTGCCAGCAGTTACGGGGGGACTAACTATGGCTACACCTTC,CASSYGGTNYGYTF
TRBJ1-2,NA,TRBV11-1,TRBD1,TGTGCCAGCAGCTCGACAGGGGGGGATGGCTACACCTTC,CASSSTGGDGYTF
TRBJ2-7,NA,TRBV5-1,NA,TGCGCCAGCAGCTTGTATGCTAGCGACTCCTACGAGCAGTACTTC,CASSLYASDSYEQYF